This T cell receptor (beta chain) was recorded in a study of blood T cell repertoires in COVID-19. The overall study: Researchers got acute and convalescent COVID-19 samples from the United States, Italy and Spain. Sources were T cells, B-cell-depleted T cells, or PBMCs; the material itself was cDNA or gDNA.

V was trimmed by 0 bases and J by 6 bases, leaving 11 bases between them. CDR3 length: 15 amino acids. Germline values: CDR1 MRHNA, CDR2 SNTAGT. The authors' processing: Estimates of nucleated cell counts were drawn from the amplification of reference gene primers. Repertoires were generated with immunoSEQ multiplex PCR, while TCRdb's copy carries only in-frame clones and drops some. D and trimming were read from the DNA, whereas the V and J calls and clone size are those reported in that table. The data show more than 65,000 clones, approximately 80% seen once. The Seattle site enrolled patients during active infection and followed them longitudinally.

The chain carries TRBV6-4 and TRBJ2-2; possibly TRBD2 for D (5 bases). Sample: peripheral blood. The sequence came from a man aged 25 to 40 with COVID-19, enrolled during active disease. CDR3 region: CASSDSRAGPGELFF. Written as DNA, the CDR3 is TGTGCCAGCAGTGACTCGAGGGCAGGCCCCGGGGAGCTGTTTTTT.